Sequencing of this T cell receptor beta chain was carried out in a study of shared clonotypes between healthy human individuals. The overall study: Per donor, CD8 memory used one plate, CD8 naive used two, CD4 memory used three and CD4 naive used three. Points from the study as a whole: With few donors, the genetic and exposure-history diversity represented was limited. Large depth notwithstanding, sorted-subset sequencing proved incomplete by rarefaction.

Naive CD8 cells were CD45RO-negative, positively selected for CCR7, excluding terminally differentiated effector memory CD45RA+ cells. In the original processing: Filtering differed, since immunoSEQ gave only junction sequences and no quality scores. Here immunoSEQ multiplex PCR was the method, and the copy in TCRdb shows in-frame clones only, minus some. D and trimming were read from the DNA, whereas the V and J calls and clone size are those reported in that table. The profile shows approximately 2,200,000 clones, roughly 91% of them singletons. Germline lookup yields CDR1 MNHNY and CDR2 SVGAGI (reference sequence). V shed 0 bases and J shed 3 bases, with 12 bases lying between them. The CDR3 runs 16 residues. To note about this clone: As yet, its antigen is unknown.

Sequenced: naive CD8+ T cells from PBMCs. The rearrangement joins TRBV6-6 to TRBJ1-3; TRBD1 is a possible D gene (5 bases). The receptor was isolated from a man younger than 35 in good health. Some clones in this sample may be carry-over from other donors' samples. CDR3 amino acids: CASSYSPEGLGNTIYF. The CDR3 DNA reads as TGTGCCAGCAGTTACTCCCCCGAGGGACTTGGAAACACCATATATTTT.